There are many counts of the clone carrying this TCR beta chain. These data come from a study of T-cell reconstitution after alpha-beta-depleted transplantation in children. During its preparation, the TCRbeta library received unique molecular identifiers. Using its own MiXCR run on the PCR reads, TCRdb lists one record per CDR3 protein. The table has under 300,000 distinct CDR3 sequences, roughly a tenth seen once; the top ten hold about 4.8%. This CDR3 is 15 amino acids long. Trimming cost V 7 bases and J 10 bases; bases outside gene matches: 14. The J gene is TRBJ2-1, the V gene TRBV12-3 or TRBV12-4, with 9 nucleotides matching TRBD1. The material sequenced was PBMCs from the stem cell graft donor, taken from the stem cell graft. The receptor's source is a human donor who donated a stem cell graft to a child with SCID. Here the CDR3 reads CASTKPGQGGQEQFF. DNA of the CDR3: TGTGCCAGCACCAAACCGGGACAGGGAGGTCAAGAGCAGTTCTTC.